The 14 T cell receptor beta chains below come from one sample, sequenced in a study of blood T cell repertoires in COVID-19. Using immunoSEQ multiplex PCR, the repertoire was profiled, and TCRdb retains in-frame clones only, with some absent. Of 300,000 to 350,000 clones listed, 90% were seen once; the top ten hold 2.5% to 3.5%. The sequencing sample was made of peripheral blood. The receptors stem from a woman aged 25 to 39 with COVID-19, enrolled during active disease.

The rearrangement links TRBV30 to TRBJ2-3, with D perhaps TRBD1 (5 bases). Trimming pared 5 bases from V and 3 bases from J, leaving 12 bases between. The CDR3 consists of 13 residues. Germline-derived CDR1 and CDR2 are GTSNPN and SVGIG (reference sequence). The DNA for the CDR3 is TGTGCCTGGGAACAGGACAAAACAGATACGCAGTATTTT. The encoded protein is CAWEQDKTDTQYF.

CDR3 region: CASSYSTQGSTEAFF. The CDR3 coding sequence is TGTGCCAGCAGTTACTCGACACAGGGGAGCACTGAAGCTTTCTTT. The chain recombines TRBV6-5 with TRBJ1-1, with TRBD1 matching 7 bases. With V trimmed by 0 bases and J by 4 bases, 5 bases remained unmatched. The CDR3 is 15 residues long. Germline CDR1 MNHEY, CDR2 SVGAGI.

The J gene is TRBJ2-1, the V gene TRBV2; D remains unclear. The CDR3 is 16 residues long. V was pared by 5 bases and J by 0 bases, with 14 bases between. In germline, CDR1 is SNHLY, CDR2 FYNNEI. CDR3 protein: CASSLLVADSYNEQFF. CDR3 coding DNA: TGTGCCAGCAGTTTGTTGGTAGCCGACTCCTACAATGAGCAGTTCTTC.

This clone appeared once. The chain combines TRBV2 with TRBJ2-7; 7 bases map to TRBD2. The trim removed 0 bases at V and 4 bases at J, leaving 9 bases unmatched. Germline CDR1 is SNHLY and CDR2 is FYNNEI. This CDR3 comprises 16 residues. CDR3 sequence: CASSEAGGLAAYEQYF. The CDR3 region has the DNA TGTGCCAGCAGTGAAGCCGGTGGGCTAGCGGCTTACGAGCAGTACTTC.

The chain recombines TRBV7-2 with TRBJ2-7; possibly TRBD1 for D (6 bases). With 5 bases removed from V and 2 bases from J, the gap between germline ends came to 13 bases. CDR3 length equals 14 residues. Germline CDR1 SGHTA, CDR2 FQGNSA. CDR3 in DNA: TGTGCCAGCAGCCTACGTCGGGACACCTACGAGCAGTACTTC. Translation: CASSLRRDTYEQYF.

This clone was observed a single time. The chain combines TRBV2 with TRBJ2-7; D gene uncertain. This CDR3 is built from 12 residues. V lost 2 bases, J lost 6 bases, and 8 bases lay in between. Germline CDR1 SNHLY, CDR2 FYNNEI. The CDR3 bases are TGTGCCAGCAGTGAATCTAAACTCGAGCAGTACTTC. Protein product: CASSESKLEQYF.

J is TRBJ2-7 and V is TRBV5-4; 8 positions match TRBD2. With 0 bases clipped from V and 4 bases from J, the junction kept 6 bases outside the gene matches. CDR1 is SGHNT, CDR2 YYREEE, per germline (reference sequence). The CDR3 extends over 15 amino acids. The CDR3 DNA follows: TGTGCCAGCAGCTTGGCGGGAGGGGCTTCGTACGAGCAGTACTTC. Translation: CASSLAGGASYEQYF.

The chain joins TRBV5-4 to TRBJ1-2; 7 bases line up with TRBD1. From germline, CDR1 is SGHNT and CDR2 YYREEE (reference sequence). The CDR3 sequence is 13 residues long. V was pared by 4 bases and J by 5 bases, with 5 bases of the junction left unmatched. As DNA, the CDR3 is TGTGCCAGCAGCAACGGACAGGTGTATGGCTACACCTTC. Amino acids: CASSNGQVYGYTF.

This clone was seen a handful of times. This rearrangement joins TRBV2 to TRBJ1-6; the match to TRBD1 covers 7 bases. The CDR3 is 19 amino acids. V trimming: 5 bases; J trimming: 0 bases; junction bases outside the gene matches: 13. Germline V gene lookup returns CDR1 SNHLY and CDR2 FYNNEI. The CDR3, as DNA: TGTGCCAGCAGTAGACCCGGGACAGAAATGAGCTCCTATAATTCACCCCTCCACTTT. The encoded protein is CASSRPGTEMSSYNSPLHF. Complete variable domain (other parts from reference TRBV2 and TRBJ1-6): EPEVTQTPSHQVTQMGQEVILRCVPISNHLYFYWYRQILGQKVEFLVSFYNNEISEKSEIFDDQFSVERPDGSNFTLKIRSTKLEDSAMYFCASSRPGTEMSSYNSPLHFGNGTRLTVT.

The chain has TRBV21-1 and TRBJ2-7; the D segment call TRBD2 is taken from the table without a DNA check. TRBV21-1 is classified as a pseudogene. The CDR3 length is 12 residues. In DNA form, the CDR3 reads TGTGCCAGCAGCAAACCGGGCTACGAGCAGTACTTC. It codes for CASSKPGYEQYF.

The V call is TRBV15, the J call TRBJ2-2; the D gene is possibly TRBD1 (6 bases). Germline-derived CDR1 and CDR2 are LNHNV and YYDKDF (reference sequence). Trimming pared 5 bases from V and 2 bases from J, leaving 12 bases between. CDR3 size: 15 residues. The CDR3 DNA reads TGTGCCACCAGCGGAAGACAGGACAACACCGGGGAGCTGTTTTTT. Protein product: CATSGRQDNTGELFF.

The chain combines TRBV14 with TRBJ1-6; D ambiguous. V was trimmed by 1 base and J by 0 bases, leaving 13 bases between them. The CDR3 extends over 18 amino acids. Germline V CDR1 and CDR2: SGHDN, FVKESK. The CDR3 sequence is CASSQGASVGSYNSPLHF. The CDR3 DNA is TGTGCCAGCAGCCAAGGCGCATCCGTTGGCTCCTATAATTCACCCCTCCACTTT.

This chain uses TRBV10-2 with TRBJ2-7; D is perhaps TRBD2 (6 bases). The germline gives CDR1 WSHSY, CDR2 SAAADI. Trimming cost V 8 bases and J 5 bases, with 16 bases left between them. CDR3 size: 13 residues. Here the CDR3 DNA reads TGCGCCAGCTTTAGACTAGGTGGGGACGAGCAGTACTTC. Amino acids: CASFRLGGDEQYF.

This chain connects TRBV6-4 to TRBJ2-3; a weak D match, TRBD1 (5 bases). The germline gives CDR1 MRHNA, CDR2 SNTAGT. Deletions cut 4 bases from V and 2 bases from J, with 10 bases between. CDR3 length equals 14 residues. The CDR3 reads CASSVGQATDTQYF. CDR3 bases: TGTGCCAGCAGTGTTGGACAAGCCACAGATACGCAGTATTTT.